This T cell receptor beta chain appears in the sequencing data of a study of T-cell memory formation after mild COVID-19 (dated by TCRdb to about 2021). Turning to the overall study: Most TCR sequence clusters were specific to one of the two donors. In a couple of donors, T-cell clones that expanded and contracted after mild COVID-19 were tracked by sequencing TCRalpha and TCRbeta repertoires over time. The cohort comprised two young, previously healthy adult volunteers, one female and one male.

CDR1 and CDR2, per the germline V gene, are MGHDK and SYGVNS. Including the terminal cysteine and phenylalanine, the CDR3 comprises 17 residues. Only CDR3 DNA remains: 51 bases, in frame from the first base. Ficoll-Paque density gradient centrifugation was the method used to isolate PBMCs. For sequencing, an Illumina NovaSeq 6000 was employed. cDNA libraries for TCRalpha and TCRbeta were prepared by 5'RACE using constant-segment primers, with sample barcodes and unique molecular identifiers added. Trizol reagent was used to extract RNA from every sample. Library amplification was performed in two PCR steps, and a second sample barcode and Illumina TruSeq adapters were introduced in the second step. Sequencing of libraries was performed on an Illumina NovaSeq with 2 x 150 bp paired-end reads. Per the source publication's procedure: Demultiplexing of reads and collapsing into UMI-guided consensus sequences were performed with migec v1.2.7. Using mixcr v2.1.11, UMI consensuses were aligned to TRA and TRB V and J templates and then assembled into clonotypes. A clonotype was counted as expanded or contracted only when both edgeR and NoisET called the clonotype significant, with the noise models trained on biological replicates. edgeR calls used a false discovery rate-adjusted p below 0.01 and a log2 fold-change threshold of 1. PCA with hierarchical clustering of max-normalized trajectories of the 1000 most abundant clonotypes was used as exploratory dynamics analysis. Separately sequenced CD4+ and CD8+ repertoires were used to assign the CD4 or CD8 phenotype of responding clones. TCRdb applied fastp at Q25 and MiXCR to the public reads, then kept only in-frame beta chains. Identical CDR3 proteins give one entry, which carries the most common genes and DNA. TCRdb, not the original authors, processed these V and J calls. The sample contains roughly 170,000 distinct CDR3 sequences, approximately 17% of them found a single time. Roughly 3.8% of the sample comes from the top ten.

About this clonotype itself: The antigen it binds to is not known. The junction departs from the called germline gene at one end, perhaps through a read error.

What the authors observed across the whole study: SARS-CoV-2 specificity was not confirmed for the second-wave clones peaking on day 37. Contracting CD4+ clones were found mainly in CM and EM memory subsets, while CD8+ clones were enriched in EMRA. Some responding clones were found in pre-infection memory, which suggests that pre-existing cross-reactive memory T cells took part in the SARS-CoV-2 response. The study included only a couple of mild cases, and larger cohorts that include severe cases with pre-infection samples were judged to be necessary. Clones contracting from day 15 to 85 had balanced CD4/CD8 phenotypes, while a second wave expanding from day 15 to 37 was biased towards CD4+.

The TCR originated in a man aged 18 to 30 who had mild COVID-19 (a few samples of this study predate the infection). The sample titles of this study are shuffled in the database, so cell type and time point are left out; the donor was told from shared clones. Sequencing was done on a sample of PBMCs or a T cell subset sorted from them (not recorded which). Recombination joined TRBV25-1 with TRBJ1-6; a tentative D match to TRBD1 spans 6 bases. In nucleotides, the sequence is TGTGCCAGCAGTGAATCGGGCAGGGGCTCCTATAATTCACCCATCCACTTT. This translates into CASSESGRGSYNSPIHF.